The entry below describes one T cell receptor (beta chain). The data were produced by immunoSEQ multiplex PCR, yet TCRdb's version contains in-frame clones alone and is incomplete. The sample carries around 100,000 clones, approximately 90% recorded once. The sample belongs to a study of T cell changes during pregnancy in multiple sclerosis. The trim removed 6 bases at V and 3 bases at J, leaving 6 bases unmatched. Per the germline V gene, CDR1 is SGHTA and CDR2 is FQGNSA. The CDR3 sequence is 14 residues long. This chain uses TRBV7-2 with TRBJ2-3; 7 bases match TRBD2. Sample: peripheral blood, taken after pregnancy. The TCR sequence derives from a female donor with multiple sclerosis, enrolled in a pregnancy study. CDR3 residues: CASRAGWGTDTQYF. CDR3 nucleotide sequence: TGTGCCAGCAGAGCGGGGTGGGGAACAGATACGCAGTATTTT.